The 19 T cell receptor beta chains below were found in one sample sequenced in a study of T-cell memory formation after mild COVID-19. TCRdb reprocessed the 5' RACE reads with MiXCR, giving one entry per CDR3 protein. The table has about 560,000 distinct CDR3 sequences, about a fifth seen once. Sample: PBMCs or a T cell subset sorted from them (not recorded which). The receptors stem from an adult woman who had mild COVID-19 (a few samples of this study predate the infection). Cell type and time point are not known.

This clonotype came up a few times. The chain links TRBV5-4 to TRBJ2-5, with 9 bases lining up with TRBD2. J was trimmed by 4 bases and V by 0 bases; bases with no gene match: 7. This CDR3 has 16 amino acids. Germline lookup yields CDR1 SGHNT and CDR2 YYREEE (reference sequence). CDR3 sequence (DNA): TGTGCCAGCAGCTTGGATGGCGGGAGGGCCTCAGAGACCCAGTACTTC. This gives the protein CASSLDGGRASETQYF. Complete variable domain (other parts from reference TRBV5-4 and TRBJ2-5): ETGVTQSPTHLIKTRGQQVTLRCSSQSGHNTVSWYQQALGQGPQFIFQYYREEENGRGNFPPRFSGLQFPNYSSELNVNALELDDSALYLCASSLDGGRASETQYFGPGTRLLVL.

This clonotype was seen more than once but under ten times. V and J are TRBV7-8 and TRBJ2-7; no firm D call. The CDR3 has 12 amino acids. The V and J ends lost 5 bases and 4 bases respectively, with 9 bases between them. The V gene's germline CDR1 is SGHVS and CDR2 FQNEAQ. CDR3 nucleotide sequence: TGTGCCAGCAGCCGAAAATTTTACGAGCAGTACTTC. Protein: CASSRKFYEQYF.

This clonotype was detected a few times. The chain recombines TRBV4-3 with TRBJ1-1; 8 bases fit TRBD1. Germline V gives CDR1 LGHNA, CDR2 YSLEER. V lost 0 bases, J lost 4 bases, and 4 bases stayed unmatched. CDR3 length equals 15 residues. DNA for the CDR3: TGCGCCAGCAGCCAAGACCCGACAGGGGCCACTGAAGCTTTCTTT. Translating gives CASSQDPTGATEAFF.

This clonotype turned up a few times. This chain joins TRBV19 and TRBJ2-7; 9 bases line up with TRBD1. The junction had 6 bases not matched to a gene; V was cut back by 7 bases and J by 2 bases. This CDR3 is 14 amino acids long. Germline CDR1 and CDR2: LNHDA and SQIVND (reference sequence). CDR3 sequence (DNA): TGTGCCAGTACCGGGACAGGGATACCCTACGAGCAGTACTTC. The encoded protein is CASTGTGIPYEQYF.

V and J are TRBV9 and TRBJ2-7; the D gene is possibly TRBD2 (6 bases). Germline V lookup: CDR1 SGDLS, CDR2 YYNGEE. V was trimmed by 4 bases and J by 5 bases, leaving 19 bases between them. This CDR3 spans 15 amino acids. DNA of the CDR3: TGTGCCAGCAGCCCCGGGGGAAGGGCGGTCCACGAGCAGTACTTC. Translating it yields CASSPGGRAVHEQYF.

The V call is TRBV7-9, the J call TRBJ2-3, with 10 bases matching TRBD2. V was pared by 5 bases and J by 4 bases, with 9 bases of the junction left unmatched. The CDR3 is 16 amino acids. Germline V lookup: CDR1 SEHNR, CDR2 FQNEAQ (reference sequence). The CDR3 sequence: CASSQGLALRADTQYF. CDR3 DNA sequence: TGTGCCAGCAGCCAGGGACTAGCGTTACGCGCAGATACGCAGTATTTT.

This clonotype has a handful of counts. The chain combines TRBV5-1 with TRBJ2-1; 13 bases match TRBD2. The CDR3 length is 23 residues. V shed 2 bases, J shed 7 bases, and the junction held 27 bases outside the gene matches. Germline V gives CDR1 SGHRS, CDR2 YFSETQ. DNA for the CDR3: TGCGCCAGCAGCTTAGTACCGGCCTTGATCGGGCCCGCGGGACTAGCGGGATTTAATGAGCAGTTCTTC. Residues: CASSLVPALIGPAGLAGFNEQFF.

This sequence joins TRBV18 and TRBJ1-1, with no clear D. Germline V gene lookup returns CDR1 KGHSH and CDR2 LQKENI. V was pared by 6 bases and J by 10 bases, with 15 bases between. The CDR3 extends over 12 amino acids. The CDR3 bases are TGTGCCAGCTCCCCTCTCCAGGCGGCAGCTTTCTTT. It specifies CASSPLQAAAFF.

The table lists this clonotype with a few counts. The genes are TRBV27 and TRBJ2-1, with D possibly TRBD1 on 6 matching bases. CDR3 size: 13 residues. Trimming took 6 bases from V and 4 from J, leaving 10 bases between them. The germline gives CDR1 MNHEY, CDR2 SMNVEV (reference sequence). The CDR3 loop is CASRIQGYNEQFF. The CDR3 coding sequence is TGTGCCAGCAGGATTCAGGGGTACAATGAGCAGTTCTTC.

V is TRBV6-5 and J is TRBJ1-2; 7 nucleotides agree with TRBD1. CDR3 size: 17 residues. Per germline, CDR1 MNHEY and CDR2 SVGAGI. J gave up 1 base and V 0 bases, and 8 bases lay outside the gene matches. The CDR3 DNA reads as TGTGCCAGCAGTTACTCGTTGTCAGGGGGGGATAACTATGGCTACACCTTC. It yields the protein CASSYSLSGGDNYGYTF.

This clonotype was observed a few times. This chain connects TRBV4-1 to TRBJ2-7, with a tentative D call TRBD2 (7 bases). Germline V gene sequence: CDR1 MGHRA, CDR2 YSYEKL. V lost 3 bases to trimming and J lost 1 base, with 13 bases between them. The CDR3 contains 15 residues. The CDR3 reads CASSHPGGLSYEQYF. DNA of the CDR3: TGCGCCAGCAGCCATCCCGGGGGGCTGTCCTACGAGCAGTACTTC.

J is TRBJ2-7 and V is TRBV20-1; D unclear. CDR1 DFQATT and CDR2 SNEGSKA come from the germline V gene (reference sequence). V shed 1 base and J shed 4 bases, with 8 bases lying between them. The CDR3 has 12 amino acids. CDR3 sequence (DNA): TGCAGTGCTAGAGTCGACAAGTACGAGCAGTACTTC. This sequence encodes CSARVDKYEQYF.

There are a few counts of this clonotype. The V and J genes are TRBV7-9 and TRBJ2-7; TRBD2 is a possible D gene (6 bases). V gave up 4 bases and J gave up 1 base, with 8 bases separating them. From germline, CDR1 is SEHNR and CDR2 FQNEAQ (reference sequence). This CDR3 has 13 amino acids. The CDR3 bases are TGTGCCAGCAGCTCTCTAGCGTCCTACGAGCAGTACTTC. This codes for CASSSLASYEQYF.

CDR3 nucleotide sequence: TGTGCCAGCAGCTTAGCCCCGTCTAGGCGGGGGACAGATACGCAGTATTTT. It translates to CASSLAPSRRGTDTQYF. V and J are TRBV7-3 and TRBJ2-3; 7 bases fit TRBD2. The CDR3 has 17 amino acids. Germline V gives CDR1 SGHTA, CDR2 FQGTGA. The trim removed 2 bases at V and 3 bases at J, leaving 11 bases unmatched.

There are a few counts of this clonotype. The chain couples TRBV3-1 to TRBJ2-1, with 9 bases that match TRBD2. The CDR3 contains 18 residues. Germline lookup yields CDR1 LGHDT and CDR2 YNNKEL (reference sequence). Losses at the gene ends were 1 base for V and 8 bases for J; bases not matched to a gene: 15. CDR3: CASSQVVKRGASSHEQFF. The CDR3, as DNA: TGTGCCAGCAGCCAAGTCGTAAAGCGGGGGGCATCTAGCCATGAGCAGTTCTTC.

The rearrangement links TRBV24-1 to TRBJ2-1; TRBD2 matches 8 bases. V lost 5 bases, J lost 4 bases, and 9 bases stayed unmatched. Germline V gene sequence: CDR1 KGHDR, CDR2 SFDVKD. This CDR3 is 16 amino acids long. The CDR3 DNA reads as TGTGCCACCAGTGCTCAGAAAGCGGGGGTGTACAATGAGCAGTTCTTC. Translated: CATSAQKAGVYNEQFF.

The V call is TRBV3-1, the J call TRBJ1-3; D unclear. Deletions cut 4 bases from V and 7 bases from J, with 17 bases between. The CDR3 is made up of 15 amino acids. Germline loops: CDR1 LGHDT, CDR2 YNNKEL (reference sequence). CDR3 nucleotide sequence: TGTGCCAGCAGCCTTGGGATCGGGAGCATGAACACCATATATTTT. Translated: CASSLGIGSMNTIYF.

This clonotype was counted between two and nine times. The gene calls are TRBV11-2 and TRBJ2-1; TRBD2 agrees at 7 bases. There are 16 residues in the CDR3. Unmatched junction bases numbered 4, after V lost 2 bases and J lost 0 bases. Germline CDR1 SGHAT, CDR2 FQNNGV. This chain's CDR3 is CASSLYRGSSYNEQFF. The DNA for the CDR3 is TGTGCCAGCAGCTTATACCGCGGGAGCTCCTACAATGAGCAGTTCTTC.

The chain carries TRBV19 and TRBJ1-2; D remains ambiguous. CDR3 length: 15 amino acids. Trimming took off 2 bases at V and 0 bases at J, with 10 bases between the two ends. Germline values: CDR1 LNHDA, CDR2 SQIVND (reference sequence). CDR3 DNA sequence: TGTGCCAGTAGTATATCCGGCACCCCTAACTATGGCTACACCTTC. The encoded protein is CASSISGTPNYGYTF.